This TCR beta chain originates from a study of CD8+CD57+ T cells in acquired aplastic anemia. Study context: CD4+ and CD8+ cells, once sorted, gave DNA averaging about 3 ug.

From germline, CDR1 is MNHNY and CDR2 SVGAGI (reference sequence). The CDR3 contains 14 residues. V gave up 4 bases and J gave up 8 bases, with 15 bases separating them. Investigators profiled TCR beta VDJ and CDR3 from genomic DNA template. Via MiXCR, TCRdb re-called the reads, giving one row per CDR3 protein. Among 250,000 to 350,000 distinct CDR3 sequences, approximately 56% were seen once, and the ten largest hold roughly 8%. V and J are TRBV6-6 and TRBJ1-3, with a tentative D call TRBD1 (5 bases). Sequencing was carried out using sorted CD4+, CD8+, or CD8+CD57+ T cells (not recorded which) from PBMCs. The sequence was collected from a human donor with severe aplastic anemia or a healthy control (not recorded which). In DNA, the CDR3 is TGTGCCAGCAGTTCGACAGCGGGCAGCGACACCATATATTTT. It specifies CASSSTAGSDTIYF.